The 21 T cell receptor beta chains below were found in one sample sequenced in a study of blood T cell repertoires in COVID-19. Profiling relied on immunoSEQ multiplex PCR, and the TCRdb table lists in-frame clones only, not all of them. Here the sample spans about 150,000 clones, around 85% being singletons. The sequencing sample was made of peripheral blood. These TCRs come from a human donor in a cohort sampled during active COVID-19.

The chain recombines TRBV3-1 (or the pseudogene TRBV3-2) with TRBJ1-2, with no clear D. The CDR3 totals 15 residues. V was trimmed by 0 bases and J by 5 bases, leaving 13 bases between them. CDR1 and CDR2 from the germline V gene are LGHDT and YNNKEL (reference sequence). The CDR3 region has the DNA TGTGCCAGCAGCCAAGATCTAGGCTCCCGGTATGGCTACACCTTC. This translates into CASSQDLGSRYGYTF.

The chain has TRBV6-1 and TRBJ2-7; 7 nucleotides agree with TRBD2. Per the germline V gene, CDR1 is MNHNS and CDR2 is SASEGT. The V and J ends lost 3 bases and 6 bases, in that order; junction bases with no gene match: 8. The CDR3 is made up of 14 amino acids. The CDR3 DNA reads TGTGCCAGCAGTGAGATTCACCCGGGGGGCGAGCAGTACTTC. Translated, it gives CASSEIHPGGEQYF.

This rearrangement joins TRBV5-4 to TRBJ2-7; 8 nucleotides match TRBD1. CDR1 is SGHNT and CDR2 is YYREEE in the germline V gene (reference sequence). V lost 2 bases and J lost 2; bases outside the gene matches: 6. The CDR3 spans 15 residues. This chain's CDR3 is CASSFGQGPTYEQYF. CDR3 in DNA: TGTGCCAGCAGCTTCGGACAGGGCCCCACCTACGAGCAGTACTTC. The variable domain in full, completed from reference TRBV5-4 and TRBJ2-7, reads ETGVTQSPTHLIKTRGQQVTLRCSSQSGHNTVSWYQQALGQGPQFIFQYYREEENGRGNFPPRFSGLQFPNYSSELNVNALELDDSALYLCASSFGQGPTYEQYFGPGTRLTVT.

V gene TRBV25-1 combines with J gene TRBJ2-7; TRBD1 matches 8 bases. This CDR3 region has 16 residues. V lost 5 bases to trimming and J lost 0 bases; unmatched junction nucleotides: 9. Germline V gives CDR1 MGHDK, CDR2 SYGVNS. The CDR3: CASSPPVGQGSYEQYF. CDR3 DNA sequence: TGTGCCAGCAGTCCTCCCGTAGGACAGGGCTCCTACGAGCAGTACTTC.

This chain uses TRBV10-3 with TRBJ1-1; D is possibly TRBD1 (5 bases). The CDR3 totals 15 residues. In germline, CDR1 is ENHRY, CDR2 SYGVKD. V lost 2 bases and J 7 bases, leaving 17 bases between the germline ends. For the CDR3, the DNA is TGTGCCATCAGTGAGAATATCGGCCAGGGCGGTGAAGCTTTCTTT. Translated, it gives CAISENIGQGGEAFF.

V and J are TRBV5-4 and TRBJ2-3; 9 bases are shared with TRBD2. V dropped 5 bases and J dropped 8; count of bases not matched to a gene: 15. CDR1 SGHNT and CDR2 YYREEE come from the germline V gene (reference sequence). The CDR3 length is 16 residues. CDR3 nucleotide sequence: TGTGCCAGCAGTCCTGAGGCGGGGGGGCGTTTAGGTACGCAGTATTTT. This gives the protein CASSPEAGGRLGTQYF.

CDR3 in DNA: TGTGCCAGCAGCGTAGCGGGTTCCGGAGATACGCAGTATTTT. Translated: CASSVAGSGDTQYF. The chain recombines TRBV9 with TRBJ2-3; D is uncertain. Germline values: CDR1 SGDLS, CDR2 YYNGEE. The CDR3 spans 14 residues. The V and J ends lost 0 bases and 5 bases respectively, with 10 bases between them.

The chain employs TRBV19 and TRBJ1-5, with D maybe TRBD1 (5 bases). Trimming shortened V by 5 bases and J by 7 bases, and 9 bases separated the two germline ends. Germline values: CDR1 LNHDA, CDR2 SQIVND (reference sequence). This CDR3 is built from 12 residues. The CDR3 region is CASSVGLQPQHF. The DNA of the CDR3 is TGTGCCAGTAGTGTGGGACTCCAGCCCCAGCATTTT.

J is TRBJ2-5 and V is TRBV9, with 8 positions matching TRBD2. CDR3 length equals 12 residues. Germline V gene lookup returns CDR1 SGDLS and CDR2 YYNGEE. V lost 7 bases and J lost 4; bases outside the gene matches: 3. Written as DNA, the CDR3 is TGTGCCAGCGGCGGGGGGCTAGAGACCCAGTACTTC. Encoded protein: CASGGGLETQYF.

The CDR3 is CASSDNSYEQYF. CDR3 coding DNA: TGTGCCAGCAGCGACAACTCCTACGAGCAGTACTTC. The chain recombines TRBV6-2 or TRBV6-3 with TRBJ2-7; D remains unclear. This CDR3 is built from 12 residues. Germline V gives CDR1 MNHEY, CDR2 SVGEGT. V was trimmed by 6 bases and J by 0 bases, leaving 6 bases between them.

The chain links TRBV27 to TRBJ2-3; 7 bases match TRBD1. The J segment lost 1 base and the V segment lost 3 bases, leaving 4 bases of the junction unmatched. Germline CDR1 reads MNHEY; CDR2 reads SMNVEV (reference sequence). The CDR3 loop spans 15 amino acids. CDR3 sequence reads: CASSFDRVGTDTQYF. The DNA for the CDR3 is TGTGCCAGCAGTTTCGACAGGGTCGGCACAGATACGCAGTATTTT.

The gene calls are TRBV27 and TRBJ1-6, with D possibly being TRBD1 (6 bases). CDR1 and CDR2 (germline): MNHEY, SMNVEV (reference sequence). The CDR3 totals 13 residues. The V end was cut by 7 bases, the J end by 10 bases, with 14 bases between. The CDR3 reads CASKAGQWSPLHF. The CDR3 nucleotides are TGTGCCAGCAAAGCAGGACAGTGGTCACCCCTCCACTTT.

The J gene is TRBJ2-7, the V gene TRBV2, with 7 bases lining up with TRBD1. There are 13 residues in the CDR3. J was trimmed by 3 bases and V by 5 bases; bases with no gene match: 4. The germline gives CDR1 SNHLY, CDR2 FYNNEI. CDR3 amino acids: CASSRGQIYEQYF. The CDR3 DNA reads TGTGCCAGCAGTAGGGGACAGATCTACGAGCAGTACTTC.

V is TRBV25-1 and J is TRBJ2-7; TRBD1 agrees at 7 bases. Germline assignment: CDR1 MGHDK and CDR2 SYGVNS. The V and J ends lost 5 bases and 3 bases, in that order; junction bases with no gene match: 1. CDR3 length equals 12 residues. CDR3 sequence reads: CASSQGDYEQYF. CDR3 DNA sequence: TGTGCCAGCAGTCAGGGGGACTACGAGCAGTACTTC.

This chain connects TRBV5-6 to TRBJ2-7; D is unclear. Germline CDR1 reads SGHDT; CDR2 reads YYEEEE. CDR3 length equals 14 residues. V lost 4 bases to trimming and J lost 0 bases, with 11 bases between them. CDR3 protein: CASSLRTRSYEQYF. Written as DNA, the CDR3 is TGTGCCAGCAGCCTTCGAACGCGCTCCTACGAGCAGTACTTC.

This chain links TRBV13 with TRBJ2-7; TRBD2 is a possible D gene (5 bases). Germline CDR1 and CDR2: PRHDT and FYEKMQ (reference sequence). The CDR3 is 14 residues long. V lost 0 bases and J lost 2, with 8 bases in between. DNA of the CDR3: TGTGCCAGCAGCTTAGGCAGGAGGACCTACGAGCAGTACTTC. It translates to CASSLGRRTYEQYF.

The J gene is TRBJ1-6, the V gene TRBV28; tentatively, D is TRBD1 (5 bases). V lost 10 bases to trimming and J lost 0 bases, with 13 bases between them. The CDR3 extends over 15 amino acids. In germline, CDR1 is MDHEN, CDR2 SYDVKM. In DNA form, the CDR3 reads TGTGCCAACTTGACAGAGAGCTCCTATAATTCACCCCTCCACTTT. Encoded protein: CANLTESSYNSPLHF.

V usage is TRBV9 and J usage is TRBJ2-4; D is possibly TRBD2 (5 bases). Trimming removed 4 bases from V and 7 bases from J, with 9 bases in between. The CDR3 has 12 amino acids. CDR1 is SGDLS, CDR2 YYNGEE, per germline. The CDR3 nucleotides are TGTGCCAGCAGCCGGGATGGGAACATTCAGTACTTC. Amino acid sequence: CASSRDGNIQYF.

The V call is TRBV3-1 (or the pseudogene TRBV3-2), the J call TRBJ2-5; a weak D match, TRBD2 (5 bases). CDR3 length: 14 amino acids. The germline V gene has CDR1 LGHDT and CDR2 YNNKEL (reference sequence). V was clipped by 2 bases and J by 5 bases, with 12 bases between them. CDR3 coding DNA: TGTGCCAGCAGCCAACGTCGAGGGTTGGAGACCCAGTACTTC. Amino acids: CASSQRRGLETQYF.

This rearrangement joins TRBV27 to TRBJ2-7; tentatively, D is TRBD1 (6 bases). The V end lost 8 bases, the J end lost 2 bases, and 13 bases lay between the germline ends. There are 13 residues in the CDR3. Germline CDR1 MNHEY, CDR2 SMNVEV (reference sequence). This CDR3 reads CASGPGQPYEQYF. CDR3 bases: TGTGCCAGCGGTCCAGGACAGCCCTACGAGCAGTACTTC.

The chain uses TRBV25-1 and TRBJ1-2, with TRBD1 matching 9 bases. Per germline, CDR1 MGHDK and CDR2 SYGVNS. The CDR3 runs 15 residues. V dropped 1 base and J dropped 7; count of bases not matched to a gene: 7. CDR3 loop: CASSESNGDRAGYTF. For the CDR3, the DNA is TGTGCCAGCAGTGAATCTAACGGGGACAGGGCTGGCTACACCTTC.